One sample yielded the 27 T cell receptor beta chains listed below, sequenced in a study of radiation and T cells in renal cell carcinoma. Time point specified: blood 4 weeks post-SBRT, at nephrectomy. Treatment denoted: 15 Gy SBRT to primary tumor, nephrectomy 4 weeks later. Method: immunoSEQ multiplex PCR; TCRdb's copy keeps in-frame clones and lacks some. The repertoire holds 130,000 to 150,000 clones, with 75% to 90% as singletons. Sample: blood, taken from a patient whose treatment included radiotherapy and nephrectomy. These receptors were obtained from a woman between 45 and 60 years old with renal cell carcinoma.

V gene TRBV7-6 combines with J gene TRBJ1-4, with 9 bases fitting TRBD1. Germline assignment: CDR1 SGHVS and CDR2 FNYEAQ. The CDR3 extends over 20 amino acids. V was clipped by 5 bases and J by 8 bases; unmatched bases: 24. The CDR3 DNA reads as TGTGCCAGCAGCCCCCAACCTGGGACAGGGAGGTTTATGGAAGAAGAAAAACTGTTTTTT. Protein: CASSPQPGTGRFMEEEKLFF.

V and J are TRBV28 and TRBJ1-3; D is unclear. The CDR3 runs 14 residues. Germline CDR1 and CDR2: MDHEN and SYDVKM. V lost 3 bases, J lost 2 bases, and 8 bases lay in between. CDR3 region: CASSLSVPGNTIYF. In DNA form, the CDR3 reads TGTGCCAGCAGTTTGTCGGTGCCTGGAAACACCATATATTTT.

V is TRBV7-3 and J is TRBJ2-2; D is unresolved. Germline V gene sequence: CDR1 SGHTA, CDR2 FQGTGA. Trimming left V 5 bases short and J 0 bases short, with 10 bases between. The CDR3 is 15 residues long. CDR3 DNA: TGTGCCAGCAGCCCTCAGACGACGAACACCGGGGAGCTGTTTTTT. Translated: CASSPQTTNTGELFF.

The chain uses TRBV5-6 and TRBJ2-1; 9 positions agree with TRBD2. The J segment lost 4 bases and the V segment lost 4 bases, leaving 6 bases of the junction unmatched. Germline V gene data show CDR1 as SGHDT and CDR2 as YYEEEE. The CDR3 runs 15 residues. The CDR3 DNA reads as TGTGCCAGCAGCATAGCGGGAGAGTTTTACAATGAGCAGTTCTTC. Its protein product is CASSIAGEFYNEQFF.

The CDR3 DNA reads as TGTGCCAGCAGCTTAGACCGGTCCAACGAGCAGTACTTC. It specifies CASSLDRSNEQYF. The rearrangement joins TRBV11-2 to TRBJ2-7; D gene unclear. With 0 bases removed from V and 5 bases from J, the gap between germline ends came to 8 bases. Germline V gene data show CDR1 as SGHAT and CDR2 as FQNNGV. The CDR3 consists of 13 residues.

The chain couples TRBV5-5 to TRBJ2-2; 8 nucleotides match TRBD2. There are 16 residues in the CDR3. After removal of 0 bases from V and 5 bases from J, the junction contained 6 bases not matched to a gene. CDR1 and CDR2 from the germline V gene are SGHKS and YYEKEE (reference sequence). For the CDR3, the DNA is TGTGCCAGCAGCTTGGGGGTAGCGGGACAAACCGGGGAGCTGTTTTTT. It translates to CASSLGVAGQTGELFF.

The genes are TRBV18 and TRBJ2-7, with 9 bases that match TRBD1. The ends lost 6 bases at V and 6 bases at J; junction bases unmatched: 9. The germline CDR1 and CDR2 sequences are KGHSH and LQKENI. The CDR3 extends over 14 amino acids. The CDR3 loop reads CASSPSQQGAEQYF. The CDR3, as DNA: TGTGCCAGCTCCCCCTCGCAACAGGGGGCCGAGCAGTACTTC.

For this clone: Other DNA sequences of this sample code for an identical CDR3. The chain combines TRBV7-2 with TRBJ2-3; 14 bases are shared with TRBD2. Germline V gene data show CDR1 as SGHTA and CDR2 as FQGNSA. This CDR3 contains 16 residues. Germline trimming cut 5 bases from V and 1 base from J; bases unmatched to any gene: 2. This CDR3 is CASSLGLAGGTDTQYF. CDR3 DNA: TGTGCCAGCAGCCTGGGACTAGCGGGGGGCACAGATACGCAGTATTTT.

This CDR3 reads CASSATGVTGELFF. DNA for the CDR3: TGTGCCAGCAGCGCTACAGGGGTCACCGGGGAGCTGTTTTTT. The chain couples TRBV9 to TRBJ2-2; 7 bases match TRBD1. The CDR3 sequence is 14 residues long. The germline CDR1 and CDR2 sequences are SGDLS and YYNGEE. With 3 bases clipped from V and 4 bases from J, the junction kept 3 bases outside the gene matches.

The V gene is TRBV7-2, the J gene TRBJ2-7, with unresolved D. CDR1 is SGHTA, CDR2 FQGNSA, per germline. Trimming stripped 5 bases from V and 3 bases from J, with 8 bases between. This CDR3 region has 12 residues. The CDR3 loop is CASSLTHYEQYF. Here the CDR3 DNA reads TGTGCCAGCAGCCTGACCCACTACGAGCAGTACTTC.

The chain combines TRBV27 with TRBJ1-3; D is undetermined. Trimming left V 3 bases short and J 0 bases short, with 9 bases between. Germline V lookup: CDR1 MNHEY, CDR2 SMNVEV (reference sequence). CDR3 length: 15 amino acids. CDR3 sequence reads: CASSLSGISGNTIYF. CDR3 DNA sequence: TGTGCCAGCAGTTTGTCCGGGATCTCTGGAAACACCATATATTTT.

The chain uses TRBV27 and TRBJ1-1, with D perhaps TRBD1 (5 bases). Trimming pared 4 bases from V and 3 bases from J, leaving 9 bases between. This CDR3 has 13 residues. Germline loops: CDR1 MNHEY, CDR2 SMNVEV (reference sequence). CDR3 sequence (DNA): TGTGCCAGCAGTTCGAGGGGCCACACTGAAGCTTTCTTT. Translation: CASSSRGHTEAFF.

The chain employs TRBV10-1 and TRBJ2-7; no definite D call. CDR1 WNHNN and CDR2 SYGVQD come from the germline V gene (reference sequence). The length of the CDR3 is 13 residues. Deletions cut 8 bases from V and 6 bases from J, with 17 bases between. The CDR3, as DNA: TGCGCCAGCCAACAGTCGGTCCTGGGCGAGCAGTACTTC. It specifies CASQQSVLGEQYF.

CDR3 amino acids: CATSRGLGKLGMIEAFF. As DNA, the CDR3 is TGTGCCACCAGCAGAGGATTAGGGAAACTAGGGATGATTGAAGCTTTCTTT. This chain links TRBV15 with TRBJ1-1; D ambiguous. The V gene's germline CDR1 is LNHNV and CDR2 YYDKDF (reference sequence). Trimming shortened V by 1 base and J by 7 bases, and 22 bases separated the two germline ends. The CDR3 length is 17 residues.

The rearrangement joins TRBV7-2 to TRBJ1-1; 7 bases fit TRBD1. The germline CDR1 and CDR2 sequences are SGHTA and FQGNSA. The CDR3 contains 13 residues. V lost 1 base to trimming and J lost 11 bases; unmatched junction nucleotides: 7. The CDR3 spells CASSLEQGTVAFF. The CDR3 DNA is TGTGCCAGCAGCTTAGAACAGGGGACGGTGGCTTTCTTT.

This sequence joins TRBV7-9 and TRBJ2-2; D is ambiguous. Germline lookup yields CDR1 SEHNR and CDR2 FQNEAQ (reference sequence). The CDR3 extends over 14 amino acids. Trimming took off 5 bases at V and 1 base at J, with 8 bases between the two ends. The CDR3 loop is CASSRQLNTGELFF. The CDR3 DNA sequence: TGTGCCAGCAGCCGGCAGCTGAACACCGGGGAGCTGTTTTTT.

The DNA for the CDR3 is TGTGCCAGCAGCTTAGTAACCGAACGGCAGTTCTTC. Protein: CASSLVTERQFF. V gene TRBV7-2 combines with J gene TRBJ2-1; D unresolved. Germline V CDR1 and CDR2: SGHTA, FQGNSA. This CDR3 spans 12 amino acids. V was clipped by 1 base and J by 12 bases, with 10 bases between them. Filled out from reference TRBV7-2 and TRBJ2-1, the complete variable domain reads GAGVSQSPSNKVTEKGKDVELRCDPISGHTALYWYRQSLGQGLEFLIYFQGNSAPDKSGLPSDRFSAERTGGSVSTLTIQRTQQEDSAVYLCASSLVTERQFFGPGTRLTVL.

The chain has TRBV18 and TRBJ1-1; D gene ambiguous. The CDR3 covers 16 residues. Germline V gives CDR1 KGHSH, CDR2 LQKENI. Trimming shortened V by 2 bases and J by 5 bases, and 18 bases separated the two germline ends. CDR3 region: CASSPSPINTGTEAFF. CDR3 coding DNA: TGTGCCAGCTCACCATCCCCCATCAATACCGGGACTGAAGCTTTCTTT.

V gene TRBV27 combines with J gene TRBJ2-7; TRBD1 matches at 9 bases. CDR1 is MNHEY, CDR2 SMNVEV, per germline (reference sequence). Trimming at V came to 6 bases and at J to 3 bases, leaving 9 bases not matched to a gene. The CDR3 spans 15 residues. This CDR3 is CASSPPGTGNYEQYF. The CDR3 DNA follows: TGTGCCAGCAGCCCCCCCGGGACAGGGAACTACGAGCAGTACTTC.

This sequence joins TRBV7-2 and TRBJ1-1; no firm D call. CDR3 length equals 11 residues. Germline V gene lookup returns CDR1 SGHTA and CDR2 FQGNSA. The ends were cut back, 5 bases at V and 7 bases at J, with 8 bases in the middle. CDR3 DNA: TGTGCCAGCAGCCTATGGCTTGAAGCTTTCTTT. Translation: CASSLWLEAFF.

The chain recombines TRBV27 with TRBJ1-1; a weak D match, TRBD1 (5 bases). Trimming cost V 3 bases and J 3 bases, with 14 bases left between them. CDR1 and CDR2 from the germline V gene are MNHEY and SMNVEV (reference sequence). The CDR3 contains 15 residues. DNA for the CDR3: TGTGCCAGCAGTTTGGGGAGGGGATGGGACACTGAAGCTTTCTTT. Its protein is CASSLGRGWDTEAFF.

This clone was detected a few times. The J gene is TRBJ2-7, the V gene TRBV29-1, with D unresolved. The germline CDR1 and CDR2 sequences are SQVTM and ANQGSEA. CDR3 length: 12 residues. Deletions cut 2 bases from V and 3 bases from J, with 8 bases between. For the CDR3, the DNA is TGCAGCGTTGAACTCGCCAACTACGAGCAGTACTTC. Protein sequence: CSVELANYEQYF.

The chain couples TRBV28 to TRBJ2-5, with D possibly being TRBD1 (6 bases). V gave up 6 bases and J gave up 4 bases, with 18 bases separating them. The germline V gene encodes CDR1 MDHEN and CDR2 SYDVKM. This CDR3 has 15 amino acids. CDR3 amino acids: CASSQAGAVRETQYF. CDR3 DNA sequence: TGTGCCAGCAGCCAGGCAGGGGCGGTCAGAGAGACCCAGTACTTC.

CDR3 amino acids: CASSLDWNEQYF. CDR3 in DNA: TGCGCCAGCAGCTTGGATTGGAACGAGCAGTACTTC. This rearrangement joins TRBV5-1 to TRBJ2-7; no reliable D call. Germline lookup yields CDR1 SGHRS and CDR2 YFSETQ. Trimming stripped 0 bases from V and 5 bases from J, with 6 bases between. The CDR3 is 12 residues long. Complete variable domain (other parts from reference TRBV5-1 and TRBJ2-7): KAGVTQTPRYLIKTRGQQVTLSCSPISGHRSVSWYQQTPGQGLQFLFEYFSETQRNKGNFPGRFSGRQFSNSRSEMNVSTLELGDSALYLCASSLDWNEQYFGPGTRLTVT.

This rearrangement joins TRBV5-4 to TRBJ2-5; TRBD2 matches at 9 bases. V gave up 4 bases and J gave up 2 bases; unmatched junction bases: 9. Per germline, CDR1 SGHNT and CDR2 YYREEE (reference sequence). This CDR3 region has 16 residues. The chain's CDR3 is CASSAGGAGDQETQYF. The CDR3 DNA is TGTGCCAGCAGCGCGGGGGGGGCGGGAGATCAAGAGACCCAGTACTTC.

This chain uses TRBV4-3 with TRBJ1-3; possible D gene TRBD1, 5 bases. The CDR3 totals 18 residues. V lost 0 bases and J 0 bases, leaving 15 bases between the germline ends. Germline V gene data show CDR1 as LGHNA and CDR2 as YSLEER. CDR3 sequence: CASSQDWGALSSGNTIYF. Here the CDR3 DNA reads TGCGCCAGCAGCCAAGATTGGGGCGCACTAAGCTCTGGAAACACCATATATTTT.

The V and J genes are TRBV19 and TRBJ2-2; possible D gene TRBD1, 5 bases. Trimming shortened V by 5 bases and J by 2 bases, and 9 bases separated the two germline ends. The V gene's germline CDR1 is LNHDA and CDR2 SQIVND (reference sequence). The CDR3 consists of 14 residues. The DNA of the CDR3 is TGTGCCAGTAGTGATCAGGGAAACACCGGGGAGCTGTTTTTT. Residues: CASSDQGNTGELFF.